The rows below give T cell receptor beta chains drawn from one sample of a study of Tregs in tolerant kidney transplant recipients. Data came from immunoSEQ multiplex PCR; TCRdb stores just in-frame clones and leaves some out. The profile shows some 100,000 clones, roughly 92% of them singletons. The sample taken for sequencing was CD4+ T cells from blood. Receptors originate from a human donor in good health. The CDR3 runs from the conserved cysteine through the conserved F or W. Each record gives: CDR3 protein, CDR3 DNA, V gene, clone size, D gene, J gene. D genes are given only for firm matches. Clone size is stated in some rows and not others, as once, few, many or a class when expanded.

CDR3: CASSLSTSSYNEQFF
DNA: TGTGCCAGCAGCTTATCCACTAGCTCCTACAATGAGCAGTTCTTC
V: TRBV7-3
size: NA
D: NA
J: TRBJ2-1

CDR3: CATFQTGRNTGELFF
DNA: TGTGCCACCTTTCAGACCGGCCGAAACACCGGGGAGCTGTTTTTT
V: TRBV6-5
size: NA
D: NA
J: TRBJ2-2

CDR3: CASSPPSYPYEQYF
DNA: TGTGCCAGCTCACCACCAAGCTATCCCTACGAGCAGTACTTC
V: TRBV18
size: NA
D: NA
J: TRBJ2-7

CDR3: CASRRQGLSGNTIYF
DNA: TGTGCCAGTAGAAGACAGGGGCTCTCTGGAAACACCATATATTTT
V: TRBV19
size: once
D: TRBD1
J: TRBJ1-3

CDR3: CASSSQGTGDEKLFF
DNA: TGTGCCAGCAGTTCCCAGGGGACAGGGGATGAAAAACTGTTTTTT
V: TRBV28
size: few
D: TRBD1
J: TRBJ1-4

CDR3: CASSDPGKKETQYF
DNA: TGTGCCAGCAGTGATCCGGGCAAAAAAGAGACCCAGTACTTC
V: TRBV6-6
size: NA
D: NA
J: TRBJ2-5

CDR3: CSTAQGDTEAFF
DNA: TGCAGCACGGCTCAGGGGGACACTGAAGCTTTCTTT
V: TRBV29-1
size: NA
D: TRBD1
J: TRBJ1-1

CDR3: CAWSPGTSGAADTQYF
DNA: TGTGCCTGGAGTCCCGGGACTAGCGGGGCGGCAGATACGCAGTATTTT
V: TRBV30
size: NA
D: TRBD2
J: TRBJ2-3

CDR3: CASSLVPQETQYF
DNA: TGTGCCAGCAGCTTGGTTCCCCAAGAGACCCAGTACTTC
V: TRBV5-5
size: NA
D: NA
J: TRBJ2-5

CDR3: CASSYGLAGGVNEQFF
DNA: TGTGCCAGCAGTTACGGACTAGCGGGGGGAGTAAATGAGCAGTTCTTC
V: TRBV6-5
size: NA
D: TRBD2
J: TRBJ2-1

CDR3: CASSQGTATNYGYTF
DNA: TGTGCCAGCAGCCAGGGGACTGCTACTAACTATGGCTACACCTTC
V: TRBV7-9
size: NA
D: NA
J: TRBJ1-2

CDR3: CASSLGSQDTQYF
DNA: TGTGCCAGCAGCTTAGGATCACAAGATACGCAGTATTTT
V: TRBV7-3
size: NA
D: NA
J: TRBJ2-3

CDR3: CASSFLAGEADTQYF
DNA: TGTGCCAGCAGCTTCCTAGCGGGAGAGGCAGATACGCAGTATTTT
V: TRBV11-2
size: NA
D: TRBD2
J: TRBJ2-3

CDR3: CASSVNTLAEAFF
DNA: TGTGCCAGCAGTGTAAACACCCTCGCTGAAGCTTTCTTT
V: TRBV2
size: NA
D: NA
J: TRBJ1-1

CDR3: CASSLGDRGPEKLFF
DNA: TGCGCCAGCAGCTTGGGGGACAGGGGACCTGAAAAACTGTTTTTT
V: TRBV5-1
size: NA
D: TRBD1
J: TRBJ1-4

CDR3: CATSRDEVSSGNTIYF
DNA: TGTGCCACCAGCAGAGATGAGGTTAGCTCTGGAAACACCATATATTTT
V: TRBV15
size: NA
D: NA
J: TRBJ1-3

CDR3: CASSLSLAASYNEQFF
DNA: TGTGCCAGCAGCCTCAGCCTAGCGGCCTCCTACAATGAGCAGTTCTTC
V: TRBV11-2
size: NA
D: TRBD2
J: TRBJ2-1

CDR3: CACLGGPVNTEAFF
DNA: TGTGCCTGCCTTGGGGGCCCCGTGAACACTGAAGCTTTCTTT
V: TRBV19
size: NA
D: NA
J: TRBJ1-1

CDR3: CASSWGGLAGSDTQYF
DNA: TGTGCCAGCAGCTGGGGGGGACTAGCGGGTTCTGATACGCAGTATTTT
V: TRBV7-2
size: NA
D: TRBD2
J: TRBJ2-3

CDR3: CASSGRTPDSPLHF
DNA: TGTGCCAGCAGCGGGAGGACCCCCGATTCACCCCTCCACTTT
V: TRBV9
size: NA
D: NA
J: TRBJ1-6

CDR3: CASSPGTGDRNTIYF
DNA: TGCGCCAGCAGCCCAGGGACAGGGGACAGAAACACCATATATTTT
V: TRBV5-1
size: NA
D: TRBD1
J: TRBJ1-3

CDR3: CASSINAGRSGELFF
DNA: TGTGCCAGTAGTATAAATGCCGGGAGGTCCGGGGAGCTGTTTTTT
V: TRBV19
size: NA
D: TRBD2
J: TRBJ2-2

CDR3: CASSFRRDEQFF
DNA: TGTGCCAGCAGCTTCAGGAGGGATGAGCAGTTCTTC
V: TRBV7-8
size: NA
D: NA
J: TRBJ2-1